The sequence of this T cell receptor (beta chain) was determined in a study of blood T cell repertoires in COVID-19. For the study at large: The United States, Italy and Spain supplied acute and convalescent COVID-19 samples. T cells, B-cell-depleted T cells, or PBMCs provided the cDNA or gDNA that served as material.

Authors' processing steps: Counts of nucleated cells, estimated from reference gene primer amplification, were obtained. Repertoires were generated with immunoSEQ multiplex PCR, while TCRdb's copy carries only in-frame clones and drops some. That table furnishes V, J and clone size, whereas the DNA furnished D and trimming. The profile shows around 160,000 clones, about 88% of them singletons. Germline V lookup: CDR1 KGHSH, CDR2 LQKENI. The ends were cut back, 3 bases at V and 5 bases at J, with 7 bases in the middle. The CDR3 consists of 12 residues. This clonotype originated in a man in his sixties with active or convalescent COVID-19. The sample was peripheral blood. The rearrangement links TRBV18 to TRBJ2-5; no clear D gene. The CDR3 reads CASSPIVETQYF. The CDR3 bases are TGTGCCAGCTCACCTATTGTTGAGACCCAGTACTTC.